Shown below are 20 T cell receptor beta chains from a single sample sequenced in a study of blood T cell repertoires in COVID-19. The assay was immunoSEQ multiplex PCR, and TCRdb's table has in-frame clones only and misses some. Altogether 20,000 to 30,000 clones are present, about 90% being singletons, with the ten largest covering under 20%. Sequenced: peripheral blood. The receptors here all came from a man between 70 and 80 years old with acute or convalescent COVID-19.

This chain uses TRBV6-5 with TRBJ1-2; 7 bases match TRBD1. The CDR3 is 15 amino acids. V lost 2 bases to trimming and J lost 7 bases; unmatched junction nucleotides: 10. In germline, CDR1 is MNHEY, CDR2 SVGAGI. The DNA of the CDR3 is TGTGCCAGCAGTTACCCCGAAGGGGGCGTAGGTGGCTACACCTTC. Protein sequence: CASSYPEGGVGGYTF.

This sequence joins TRBV4-1 and TRBJ1-5; TRBD1 is a possible D gene (5 bases). Germline V gene data show CDR1 as MGHRA and CDR2 as YSYEKL. V was pared by 0 bases and J by 2 bases, with 11 bases between. The CDR3 sequence is 16 residues long. CDR3 coding DNA: TGCGCCAGCAGCCAAGACGGGGGGATTGGCAATCAGCCCCAGCATTTT. It is translated as CASSQDGGIGNQPQHF.

This clone was seen just once. V is TRBV19 and J is TRBJ1-1; perhaps TRBD1 as D (6 bases). V lost 8 bases, J lost 0 bases, and 10 bases lay in between. CDR1 is LNHDA and CDR2 is SQIVND in the germline V gene (reference sequence). The CDR3 covers 13 residues. The CDR3 DNA is TGTGCCAGTGAGGGGGTGTTGAACACTGAAGCTTTCTTT. Its protein product is CASEGVLNTEAFF.

The V gene is TRBV6-2 or TRBV6-3, the J gene TRBJ1-1; D remains ambiguous. The V gene lost 4 bases and the J gene lost 2 bases, with 11 bases spanning the gap. The CDR3 has 14 amino acids. Germline values: CDR1 MNHEY, CDR2 SVGEGT. The CDR3 loop reads CASSSPQVNTEAFF. In nucleotides, the CDR3 is TGTGCCAGCAGTTCTCCTCAGGTTAACACTGAAGCTTTCTTT.

The V call is TRBV6-4, the J call TRBJ2-4; a weak D match, TRBD2 (6 bases). Germline assignment: CDR1 MRHNA and CDR2 SNTAGT. V was shortened by 6 bases and J by 6 bases, with 21 bases between the two germline ends. The CDR3 totals 16 residues. This CDR3 is CASRGPEGYPINIQYF. In DNA form, the CDR3 reads TGTGCCAGCAGGGGTCCGGAGGGATACCCGATAAACATTCAGTACTTC.

DNA for the CDR3: TGTGCCAGCAGTGCCACCGGGACTAGCGGCACCTACGAGCAGTACTTC. This sequence encodes CASSATGTSGTYEQYF. The rearrangement uses TRBV28 and TRBJ2-7; 11 nucleotides align to TRBD2. Germline lookup yields CDR1 MDHEN and CDR2 SYDVKM. CDR3 length: 16 amino acids. The J segment lost 2 bases and the V segment lost 5 bases, leaving 8 bases of the junction unmatched. The variable domain in full, with the rest retrieved from reference TRBV28 and TRBJ2-7, is DVKVTQSSRYLVKRTGEKVFLECVQDMDHENMFWYRQDPGLGLRLIYFSYDVKMKEKGDIPEGYSVSREKKERFSLILESASTNQTSMYLCASSATGTSGTYEQYFGPGTRLTVT.

The genes are TRBV19 and TRBJ1-4; D perhaps matches TRBD1 (6 bases). The CDR3 consists of 12 residues. The germline CDR1 and CDR2 sequences are LNHDA and SQIVND (reference sequence). Trimming stripped 6 bases from V and 14 bases from J, with 16 bases between. CDR3 loop: CASRDSDRWLFF. In DNA, the CDR3 is TGTGCCAGTAGAGACTCGGACAGATGGCTGTTTTTT.

This clone was counted a few times. CDR3 nucleotide sequence: TGTGCCACCAGCTCGGGTAGCAACTATGGCTACACCTTC. It is translated as CATSSGSNYGYTF. The chain carries TRBV15 and TRBJ1-2; D ambiguous. Per germline, CDR1 LNHNV and CDR2 YYDKDF (reference sequence). The germline V and J ends were trimmed by 5 bases and 2 bases, with 9 bases remaining between them. The CDR3 contains 13 residues.

The rearrangement joins TRBV7-9 to TRBJ2-1, with D maybe TRBD1 (6 bases). This CDR3 has 14 residues. With 4 bases removed from V and 7 bases from J, the gap between germline ends came to 14 bases. Germline assignment: CDR1 SEHNR and CDR2 FQNEAQ (reference sequence). CDR3: CASSSLDRRNEQFF. CDR3 bases: TGTGCCAGCAGCTCGTTAGACAGGAGAAATGAGCAGTTCTTC.

The rearrangement joins TRBV5-6 to TRBJ1-1; D possibly corresponds to TRBD1 (5 bases). Deletions cut 6 bases from V and 3 bases from J, with 15 bases between. The CDR3 has 14 amino acids. Germline assignment: CDR1 SGHDT and CDR2 YYEEEE. DNA for the CDR3: TGTGCCAGCACCCATCAGGGCGTTGACACTGAAGCTTTCTTT. Its protein product is CASTHQGVDTEAFF. The complete variable domain, with remaining parts taken from reference TRBV5-6 and TRBJ1-1, reads DAGVTQSPTHLIKTRGQQVTLRCSPKSGHDTVSWYQQALGQGPQFIFQYYEEEERQRGNFPDRFSGHQFPNYSSELNVNALLLGDSALYLCASTHQGVDTEAFFGQGTRLTVV.

The V and J genes are TRBV5-1 and TRBJ2-2; TRBD2 is a possible D gene (6 bases). This CDR3 has 15 residues. Germline-derived CDR1 and CDR2 are SGHRS and YFSETQ. Trimming pared 0 bases from V and 8 bases from J, leaving 14 bases between. CDR3 DNA sequence: TGCGCCAGCAGCTTGGAGGAGGGAAAAGTGGGGGAGCTGTTTTTT. Its translation is CASSLEEGKVGELFF.

V is TRBV24-1 and J is TRBJ2-5; 7 positions agree with TRBD1. V was pared by 5 bases and J by 6 bases, with 11 bases of the junction left unmatched. Germline CDR1 and CDR2: KGHDR and SFDVKD. This CDR3 is built from 15 residues. CDR3 region: CATSAGQSAAQTQYF. CDR3 bases: TGTGCCACCAGTGCGGGACAGAGCGCGGCCCAGACCCAGTACTTC.

This clone is a singleton in its sample. The CDR3 here is CASSYSETGVYVLTF. The CDR3 nucleotides are TGTGCCAGCAGTTACTCCGAGACAGGGGTTTACGTCCTGACTTTC. The rearrangement uses TRBV6-2 or TRBV6-3 and TRBJ2-6; 8 bases match TRBD1. This CDR3 is 15 amino acids long. V was clipped by 0 bases and J by 11 bases; unmatched bases: 6. Germline CDR1 MNHEY, CDR2 SVGEGT.

The V gene is TRBV2, the J gene TRBJ1-4; 11 bases match TRBD1. In germline, CDR1 is SNHLY, CDR2 FYNNEI. The V segment lost 5 bases and the J segment 10 bases; nucleotides outside the gene matches: 3. The CDR3 consists of 13 residues. The DNA for the CDR3 is TGTGCCAGCAGTCCGGGGACAGGGGGAAAACTGTTTTTT. It specifies CASSPGTGGKLFF.

The chain employs TRBV19 and TRBJ2-2, with D perhaps TRBD1 (6 bases). The germline gives CDR1 LNHDA, CDR2 SQIVND (reference sequence). The CDR3 has 16 residues. Trimming cost V 6 bases and J 7 bases, with 21 bases left between them. The CDR3 spells CASRKGNRASGGELFF. The CDR3 coding sequence is TGTGCCAGTAGGAAGGGGAACAGGGCGTCAGGCGGGGAGCTGTTTTTT. Full variable domain (outside the CDR3, taken from reference TRBV19 and TRBJ2-2): DGGITQSPKYLFRKEGQNVTLSCEQNLNHDAMYWYRQDPGQGLRLIYYSQIVNDFQKGDIAEGYSVSREKKESFPLTVTSAQKNPTAFYLCASRKGNRASGGELFFGEGSRLTVL.

This chain links TRBV4-2 with TRBJ2-1; 9 bases fit TRBD2. Germline V gene data show CDR1 as LGHNA and CDR2 as YNFKEQ. Losses at the gene ends were 4 bases for V and 7 bases for J; bases not matched to a gene: 20. The CDR3 runs 19 residues. The CDR3 loop reads CASSPMVIAGVVEENEQFF. The DNA of the CDR3 is TGTGCCAGCAGCCCCATGGTGATAGCGGGAGTAGTCGAAGAGAATGAGCAGTTCTTC.

The V call is TRBV10-1, the J call TRBJ1-1; D gene unclear. V was pared by 0 bases and J by 0 bases, with 11 bases between. The CDR3 contains 16 residues. Germline values: CDR1 WNHNN, CDR2 SYGVQD (reference sequence). CDR3 region: CASSESKEAVNTEAFF. DNA of the CDR3: TGCGCCAGCAGTGAGTCAAAGGAGGCGGTGAACACTGAAGCTTTCTTT.

The chain links TRBV7-2 to TRBJ2-1, with D maybe TRBD2 (6 bases). This CDR3 spans 15 amino acids. V lost 3 bases and J 13 bases, leaving 22 bases between the germline ends. Germline V gives CDR1 SGHTA, CDR2 FQGNSA. DNA of the CDR3: TGTGCCAGCAGCTTCCGCCCTAGGGACTCTCAGGGTCAGTTCTTC. This translates into CASSFRPRDSQGQFF.

This clone showed up just once. The V and J genes are TRBV4-1 and TRBJ2-1, with a possible D match to TRBD2 (5 bases). The CDR3 is 15 residues long. CDR1 is MGHRA and CDR2 is YSYEKL in the germline V gene. The germline V and J ends were trimmed by 3 bases and 8 bases, with 17 bases remaining between them. The DNA for the CDR3 is TGCGCCAGCAGCCACTTCGTCCTGCGGAGGTATGAGCAGTTCTTC. It codes for CASSHFVLRRYEQFF.

The chain is built from TRBV3-1 (or the pseudogene TRBV3-2) and TRBJ2-7; tentatively, D is TRBD2 (6 bases). The V gene's germline CDR1 is LGHDT and CDR2 YNNKEL (reference sequence). This CDR3 is 16 amino acids long. The V end was cut by 4 bases, the J end by 3 bases, with 19 bases between. The CDR3 here is CASSPPGAGPDYEQYF. The CDR3 DNA is TGTGCCAGCAGCCCCCCGGGAGCGGGCCCAGACTACGAGCAGTACTTC.